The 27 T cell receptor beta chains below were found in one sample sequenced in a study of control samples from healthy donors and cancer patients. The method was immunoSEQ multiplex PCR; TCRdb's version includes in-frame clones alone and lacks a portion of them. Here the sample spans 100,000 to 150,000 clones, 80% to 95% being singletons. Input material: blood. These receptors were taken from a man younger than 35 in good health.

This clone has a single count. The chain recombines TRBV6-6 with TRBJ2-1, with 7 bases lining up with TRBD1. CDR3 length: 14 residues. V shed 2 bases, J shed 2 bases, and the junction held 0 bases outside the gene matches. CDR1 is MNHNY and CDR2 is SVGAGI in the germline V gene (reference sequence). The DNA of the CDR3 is TGTGCCAGCAGTTACGGGACAGCCTACAATGAGCAGTTCTTC. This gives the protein CASSYGTAYNEQFF.

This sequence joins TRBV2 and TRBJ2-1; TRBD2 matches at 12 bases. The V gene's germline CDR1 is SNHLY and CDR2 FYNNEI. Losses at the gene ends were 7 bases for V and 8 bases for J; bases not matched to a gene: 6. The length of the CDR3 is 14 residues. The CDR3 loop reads CASNRLAGVYEQFF. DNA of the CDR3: TGTGCCAGCAATCGACTAGCGGGGGTCTATGAGCAGTTCTTC.

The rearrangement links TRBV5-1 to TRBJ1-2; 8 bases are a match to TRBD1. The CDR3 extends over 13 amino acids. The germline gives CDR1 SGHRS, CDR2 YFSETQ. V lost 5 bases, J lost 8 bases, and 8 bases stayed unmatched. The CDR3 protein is CASRKTGDFGYTF. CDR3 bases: TGCGCCAGCAGAAAGACAGGGGATTTCGGCTACACCTTC.

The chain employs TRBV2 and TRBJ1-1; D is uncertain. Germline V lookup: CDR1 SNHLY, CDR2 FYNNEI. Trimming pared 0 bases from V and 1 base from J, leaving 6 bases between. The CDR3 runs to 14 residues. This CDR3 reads CASSEAEPNTEAFF. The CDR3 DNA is TGTGCCAGCAGTGAAGCGGAACCGAACACTGAAGCTTTCTTT.

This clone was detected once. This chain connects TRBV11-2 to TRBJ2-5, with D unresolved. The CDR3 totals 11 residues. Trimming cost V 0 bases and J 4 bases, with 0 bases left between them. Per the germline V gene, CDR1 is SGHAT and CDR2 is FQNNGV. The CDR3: CASSLEETQYF. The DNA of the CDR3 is TGTGCCAGCAGCTTAGAAGAGACCCAGTACTTC.

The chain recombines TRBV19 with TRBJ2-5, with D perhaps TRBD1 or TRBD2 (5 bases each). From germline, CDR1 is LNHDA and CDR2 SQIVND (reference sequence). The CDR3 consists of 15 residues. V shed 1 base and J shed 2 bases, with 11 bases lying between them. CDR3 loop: CASSIVGREQETQYF. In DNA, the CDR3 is TGTGCCAGTAGTATAGTGGGCAGGGAGCAAGAGACCCAGTACTTC. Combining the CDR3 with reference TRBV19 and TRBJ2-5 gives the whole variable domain DGGITQSPKYLFRKEGQNVTLSCEQNLNHDAMYWYRQDPGQGLRLIYYSQIVNDFQKGDIAEGYSVSREKKESFPLTVTSAQKNPTAFYLCASSIVGREQETQYFGPGTRLLVL.

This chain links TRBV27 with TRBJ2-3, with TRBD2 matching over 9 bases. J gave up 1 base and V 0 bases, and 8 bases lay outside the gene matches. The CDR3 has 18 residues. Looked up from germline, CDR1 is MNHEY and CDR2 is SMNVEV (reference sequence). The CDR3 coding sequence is TGTGCCAGCAGTTTATCGGGGACTAGCACCGATGGCACAGATACGCAGTATTTT. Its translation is CASSLSGTSTDGTDTQYF.

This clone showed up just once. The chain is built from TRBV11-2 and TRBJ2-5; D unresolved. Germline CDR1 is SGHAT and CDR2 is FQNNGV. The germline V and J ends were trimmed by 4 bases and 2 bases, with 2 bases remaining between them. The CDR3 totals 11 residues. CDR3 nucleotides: TGTGCCAGCAGCTCTCAAGAGACCCAGTACTTC. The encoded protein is CASSSQETQYF.

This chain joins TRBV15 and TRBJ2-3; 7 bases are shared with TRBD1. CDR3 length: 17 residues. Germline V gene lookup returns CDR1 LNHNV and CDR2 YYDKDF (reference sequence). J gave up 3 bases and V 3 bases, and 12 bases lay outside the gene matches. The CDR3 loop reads CATSRWDTTGMTDTQYF. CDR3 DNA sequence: TGTGCCACCAGCAGGTGGGATACGACAGGGATGACAGATACGCAGTATTTT.

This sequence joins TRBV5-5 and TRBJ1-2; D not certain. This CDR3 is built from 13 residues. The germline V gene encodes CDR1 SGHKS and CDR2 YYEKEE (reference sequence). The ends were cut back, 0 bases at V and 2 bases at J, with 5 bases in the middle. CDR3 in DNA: TGTGCCAGCAGCTTGGTACAGAACTATGGCTACACCTTC. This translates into CASSLVQNYGYTF.

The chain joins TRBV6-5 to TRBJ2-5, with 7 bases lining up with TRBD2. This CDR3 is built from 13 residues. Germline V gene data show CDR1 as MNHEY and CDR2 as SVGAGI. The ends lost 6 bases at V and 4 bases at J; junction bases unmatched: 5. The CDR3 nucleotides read TGTGCCAGCAGCCCCAGGGAGGGAGAGACCCAGTACTTC. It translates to CASSPREGETQYF.

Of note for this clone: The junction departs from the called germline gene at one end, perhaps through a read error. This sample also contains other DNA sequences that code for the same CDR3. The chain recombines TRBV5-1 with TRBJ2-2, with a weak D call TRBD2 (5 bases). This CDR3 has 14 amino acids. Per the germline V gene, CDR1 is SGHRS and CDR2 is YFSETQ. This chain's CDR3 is CASSLDTNTGELFF. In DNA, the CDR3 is TGCGCCAGCAGCTTGGACACGAACACCGGGGAACTGTTTTTT. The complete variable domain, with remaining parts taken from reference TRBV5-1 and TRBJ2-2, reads KAGVTQTPRYLIKTRGQQVTLSCSPISGHRSVSWYQQTPGQGLQFLFEYFSETQRNKGNFPGRFSGRQFSNSRSEMNVSTLELGDSALYLCASSLDTNTGELFFGEGSRLTVL.

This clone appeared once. The chain's CDR3 is CSVPTGRWLTEAFF. The CDR3 DNA reads as TGCAGCGTACCGACAGGGCGGTGGTTGACTGAAGCTTTCTTT. This rearrangement joins TRBV29-1 to TRBJ1-1, with 7 bases that match TRBD1. Germline lookup yields CDR1 SQVTM and CDR2 ANQGSEA. This CDR3 has 14 amino acids. J gave up 5 bases and V 6 bases, and 12 bases lay outside the gene matches.

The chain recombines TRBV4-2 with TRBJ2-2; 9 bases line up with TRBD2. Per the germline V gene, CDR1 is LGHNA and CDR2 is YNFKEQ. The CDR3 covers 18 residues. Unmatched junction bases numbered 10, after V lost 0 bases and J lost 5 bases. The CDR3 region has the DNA TGTGCCAGCAGCCAAGATGCTAGCGGGATTGGGGGTACCGGGGAGCTGTTTTTT. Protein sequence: CASSQDASGIGGTGELFF.

The CDR3: CASSERVDNTEAFF. CDR3 in DNA: TGTGCCAGCAGTGAGAGGGTGGACAACACTGAAGCTTTCTTT. The V and J genes are TRBV9 and TRBJ1-1; D not certain. The CDR3 sequence is 14 residues long. CDR1 and CDR2 (germline): SGDLS, YYNGEE. Trimming shortened V by 5 bases and J by 2 bases, and 13 bases separated the two germline ends. Together with reference TRBV9 and TRBJ1-1, the CDR3 gives the full variable domain: DSGVTQTPKHLITATGQRVTLRCSPRSGDLSVYWYQQSLDQGLQFLIQYYNGEERAKGNILERFSAQQFPDLHSELNLSSLELGDSALYFCASSERVDNTEAFFGQGTRLTVV.

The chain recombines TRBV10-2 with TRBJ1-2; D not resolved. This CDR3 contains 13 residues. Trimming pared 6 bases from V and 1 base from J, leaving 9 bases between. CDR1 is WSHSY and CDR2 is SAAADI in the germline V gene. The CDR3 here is CASRGTVNYGYTF. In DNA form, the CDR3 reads TGCGCCAGCAGGGGAACTGTTAACTATGGCTACACCTTC.

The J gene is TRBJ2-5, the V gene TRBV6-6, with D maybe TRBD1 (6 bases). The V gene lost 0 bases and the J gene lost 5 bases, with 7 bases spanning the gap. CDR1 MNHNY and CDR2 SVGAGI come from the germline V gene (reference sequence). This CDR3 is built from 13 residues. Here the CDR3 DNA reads TGTGCCAGCAGTTACTCTCAGGGGGAGACCCAGTACTTC. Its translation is CASSYSQGETQYF.

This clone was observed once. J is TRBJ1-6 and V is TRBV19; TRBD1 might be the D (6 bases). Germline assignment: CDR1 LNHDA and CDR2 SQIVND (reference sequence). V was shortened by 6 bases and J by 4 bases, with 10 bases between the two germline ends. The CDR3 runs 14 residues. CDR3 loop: CASSTGYYNSPLHF. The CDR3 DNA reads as TGTGCCAGTAGCACAGGGTATTATAATTCACCCCTCCACTTT.

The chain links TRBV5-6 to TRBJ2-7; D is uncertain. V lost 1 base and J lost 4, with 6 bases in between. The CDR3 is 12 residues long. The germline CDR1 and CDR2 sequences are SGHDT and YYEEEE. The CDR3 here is CASSLLRYEQYF. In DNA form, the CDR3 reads TGTGCCAGCAGCTTGTTGCGGTACGAGCAGTACTTC.

CDR3 DNA: TGTGCCAGCAGCCAAGATCCCCCACGGAGCTCCTATAATTCACCCCTCCACTTT. It encodes CASSQDPPRSSYNSPLHF. The chain has TRBV3-1 (or the pseudogene TRBV3-2) and TRBJ1-6; no definite D call. This CDR3 contains 18 residues. Germline-derived CDR1 and CDR2 are LGHDT and YNNKEL (reference sequence). Trimming left V 0 bases short and J 0 bases short, with 12 bases between.

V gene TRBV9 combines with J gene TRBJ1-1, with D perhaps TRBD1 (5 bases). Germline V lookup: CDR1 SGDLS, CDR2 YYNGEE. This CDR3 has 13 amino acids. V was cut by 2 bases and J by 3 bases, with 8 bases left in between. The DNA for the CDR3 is TGTGCCAGCAGCGTGGGGACTTACACTGAAGCTTTCTTT. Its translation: CASSVGTYTEAFF.

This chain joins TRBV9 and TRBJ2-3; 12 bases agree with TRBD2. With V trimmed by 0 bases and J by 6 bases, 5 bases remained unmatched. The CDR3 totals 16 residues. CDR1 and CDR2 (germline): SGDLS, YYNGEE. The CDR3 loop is CASSVVTSGGSDTQYF. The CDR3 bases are TGTGCCAGCAGCGTAGTGACTAGCGGGGGTTCGGATACGCAGTATTTT. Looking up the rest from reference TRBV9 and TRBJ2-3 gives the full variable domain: DSGVTQTPKHLITATGQRVTLRCSPRSGDLSVYWYQQSLDQGLQFLIQYYNGEERAKGNILERFSAQQFPDLHSELNLSSLELGDSALYFCASSVVTSGGSDTQYFGPGTRLTVL.

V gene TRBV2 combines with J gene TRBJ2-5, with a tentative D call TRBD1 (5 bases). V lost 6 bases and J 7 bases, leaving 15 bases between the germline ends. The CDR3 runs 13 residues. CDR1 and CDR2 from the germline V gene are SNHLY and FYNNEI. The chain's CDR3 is CASSQGAMRTQYF. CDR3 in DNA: TGTGCCAGCAGCCAAGGGGCTATGCGGACCCAGTACTTC.

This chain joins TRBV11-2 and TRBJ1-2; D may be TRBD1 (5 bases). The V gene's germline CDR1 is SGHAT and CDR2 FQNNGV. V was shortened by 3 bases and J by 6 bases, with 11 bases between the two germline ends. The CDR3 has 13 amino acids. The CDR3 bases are TGTGCCAGCAGCTTTGGGGCCTGGAATGGCTACACCTTC. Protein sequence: CASSFGAWNGYTF.

The CDR3 reads CASSLTSGEAFF. DNA of the CDR3: TGTGCCAGCAGCTTAACTTCGGGTGAAGCTTTCTTT. The chain is built from TRBV7-3 and TRBJ1-1; unclear D gene. Trimming removed 0 bases from V and 7 bases from J, with 6 bases in between. Per the germline V gene, CDR1 is SGHTA and CDR2 is FQGTGA. The CDR3 is 12 amino acids.

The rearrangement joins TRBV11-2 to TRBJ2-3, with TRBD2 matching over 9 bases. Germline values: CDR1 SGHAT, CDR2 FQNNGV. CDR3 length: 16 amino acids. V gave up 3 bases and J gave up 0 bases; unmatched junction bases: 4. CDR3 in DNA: TGTGCCAGCAGCTTCGTTAGCGGGGGCAGCACAGATACGCAGTATTTT. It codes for CASSFVSGGSTDTQYF.

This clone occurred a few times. The CDR3 here is CSASVSGGEDTGELFF. DNA for the CDR3: TGCAGTGCTAGTGTTAGCGGGGGGGAGGACACCGGGGAGCTGTTTTTT. The chain combines TRBV20-1 with TRBJ2-2; TRBD2 aligns across 11 bases. The CDR3 extends over 16 amino acids. The V segment lost 3 bases and the J segment 3 bases; nucleotides outside the gene matches: 6. Germline-derived CDR1 and CDR2 are DFQATT and SNEGSKA (reference sequence).